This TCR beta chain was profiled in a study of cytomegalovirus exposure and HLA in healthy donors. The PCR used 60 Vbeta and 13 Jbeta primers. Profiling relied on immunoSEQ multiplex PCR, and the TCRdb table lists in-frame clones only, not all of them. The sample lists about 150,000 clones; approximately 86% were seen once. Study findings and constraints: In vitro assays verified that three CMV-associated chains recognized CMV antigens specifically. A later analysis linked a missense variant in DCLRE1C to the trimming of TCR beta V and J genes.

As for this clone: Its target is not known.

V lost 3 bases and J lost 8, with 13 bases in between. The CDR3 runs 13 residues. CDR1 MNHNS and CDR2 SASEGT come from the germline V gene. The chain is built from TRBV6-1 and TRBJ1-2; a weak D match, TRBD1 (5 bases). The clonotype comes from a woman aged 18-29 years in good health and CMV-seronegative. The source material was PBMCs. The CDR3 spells CASSEGGVGGYTF. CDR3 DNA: TGTGCCAGCAGTGAGGGGGGGGTCGGCGGCTACACCTTC.